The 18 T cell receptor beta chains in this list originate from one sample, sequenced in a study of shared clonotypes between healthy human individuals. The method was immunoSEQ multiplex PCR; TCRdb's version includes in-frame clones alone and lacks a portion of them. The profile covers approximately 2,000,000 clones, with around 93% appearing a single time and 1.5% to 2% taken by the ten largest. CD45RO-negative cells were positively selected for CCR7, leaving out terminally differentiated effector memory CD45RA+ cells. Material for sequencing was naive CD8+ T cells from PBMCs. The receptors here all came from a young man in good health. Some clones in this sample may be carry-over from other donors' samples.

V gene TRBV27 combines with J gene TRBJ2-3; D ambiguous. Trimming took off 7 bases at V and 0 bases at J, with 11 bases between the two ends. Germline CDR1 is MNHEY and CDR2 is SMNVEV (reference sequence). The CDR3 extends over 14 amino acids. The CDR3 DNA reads TGTGCCAGCACACCGAGTATCAGCACAGATACGCAGTATTTT. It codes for CASTPSISTDTQYF.

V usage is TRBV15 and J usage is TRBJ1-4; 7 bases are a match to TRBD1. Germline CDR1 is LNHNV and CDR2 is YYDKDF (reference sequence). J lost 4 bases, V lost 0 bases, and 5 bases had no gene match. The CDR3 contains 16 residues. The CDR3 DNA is TGTGCCACCAGCAGAGATCGGGACAGCCTTAATGAAAAACTGTTTTTT. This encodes CATSRDRDSLNEKLFF.

Written as DNA, the CDR3 is TGCGCCAGCAGCCAAGATTGGACAGGCGTCCAAGAGACCCAGTACTTC. Its protein is CASSQDWTGVQETQYF. The genes are TRBV4-3 and TRBJ2-5; 7 positions agree with TRBD1. Trimming cost V 0 bases and J 1 base; bases outside gene matches: 5. CDR1 and CDR2 from the germline V gene are LGHNA and YSLEER. The CDR3 contains 16 residues.

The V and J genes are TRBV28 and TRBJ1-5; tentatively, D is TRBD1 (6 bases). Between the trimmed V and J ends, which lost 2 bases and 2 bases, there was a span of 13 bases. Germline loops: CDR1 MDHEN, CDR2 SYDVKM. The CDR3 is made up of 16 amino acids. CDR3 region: CASSLATGWGNQPQHF. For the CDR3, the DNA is TGTGCCAGCAGTTTAGCGACAGGCTGGGGCAATCAGCCCCAGCATTTT.

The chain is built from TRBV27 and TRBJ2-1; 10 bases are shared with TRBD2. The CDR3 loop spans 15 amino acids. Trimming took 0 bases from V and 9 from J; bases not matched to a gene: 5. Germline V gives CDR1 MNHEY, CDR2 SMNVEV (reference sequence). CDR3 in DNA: TGTGCCAGCAGTTTATCTAGCGGGAGGTTTAGTGAGCAGTTCTTC. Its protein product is CASSLSSGRFSEQFF.

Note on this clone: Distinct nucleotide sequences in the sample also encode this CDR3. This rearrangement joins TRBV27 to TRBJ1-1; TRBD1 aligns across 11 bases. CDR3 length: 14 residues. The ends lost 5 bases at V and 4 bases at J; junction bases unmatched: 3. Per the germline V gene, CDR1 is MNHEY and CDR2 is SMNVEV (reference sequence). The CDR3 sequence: CASSPGTGGTEAFF. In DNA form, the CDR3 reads TGTGCCAGCAGTCCCGGGACAGGGGGCACTGAAGCTTTCTTT.

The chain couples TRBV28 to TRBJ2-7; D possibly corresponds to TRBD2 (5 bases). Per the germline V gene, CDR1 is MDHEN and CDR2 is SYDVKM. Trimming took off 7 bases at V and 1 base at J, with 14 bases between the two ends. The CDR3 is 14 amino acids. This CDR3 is CASITGSNSYEQYF. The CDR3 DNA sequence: TGTGCCAGCATTACGGGGTCAAATTCCTACGAGCAGTACTTC.

The CDR3 protein is CASSAGLSGGSYEQYF. The CDR3 nucleotides read TGTGCCAGCAGCGCTGGGCTGAGCGGCGGGTCCTACGAGCAGTACTTC. The chain has TRBV9 and TRBJ2-7; D is possibly TRBD2 (5 bases). Germline assignment: CDR1 SGDLS and CDR2 YYNGEE. V dropped 3 bases and J dropped 1 base, with 17 bases sitting between them. This CDR3 is built from 16 residues.

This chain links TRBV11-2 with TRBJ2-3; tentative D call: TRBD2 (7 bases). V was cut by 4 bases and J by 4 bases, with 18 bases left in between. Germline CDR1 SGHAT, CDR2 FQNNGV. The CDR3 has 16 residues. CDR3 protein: CASSYRGGGIPDTQYF. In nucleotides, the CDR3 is TGTGCCAGCAGCTACCGGGGCGGGGGCATCCCAGATACGCAGTATTTT. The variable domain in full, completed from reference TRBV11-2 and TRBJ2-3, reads EAGVAQSPRYKIIEKRQSVAFWCNPISGHATLYWYQQILGQGPKLLIQFQNNGVVDDSQLPKDRFSAERLKGVDSTLKIQPAKLEDSAVYLCASSYRGGGIPDTQYFGPGTRLTVL.

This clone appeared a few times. CDR3 coding DNA: TGTGCCAGCACCTGGGGGGAGGGGAACACTGAAGCTTTCTTT. The encoded protein is CASTWGEGNTEAFF. The chain carries TRBV28 and TRBJ1-1; possibly TRBD1 for D (5 bases). The CDR3 loop spans 14 amino acids. CDR1 and CDR2 (germline): MDHEN, SYDVKM. The V and J ends lost 7 bases and 1 base respectively, with 13 bases between them.

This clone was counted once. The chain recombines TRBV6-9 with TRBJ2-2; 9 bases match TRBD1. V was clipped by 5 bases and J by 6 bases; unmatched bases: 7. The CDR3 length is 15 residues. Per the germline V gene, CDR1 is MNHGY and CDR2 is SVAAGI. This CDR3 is CASSETGGRAGELFF. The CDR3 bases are TGTGCCAGCAGTGAAACAGGGGGCAGGGCCGGGGAGCTGTTTTTT.

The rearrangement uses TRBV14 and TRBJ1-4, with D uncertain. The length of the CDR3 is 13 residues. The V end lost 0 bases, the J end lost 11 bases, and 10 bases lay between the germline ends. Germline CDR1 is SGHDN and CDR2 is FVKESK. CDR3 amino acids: CASSQERAGKLFF. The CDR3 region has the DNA TGTGCCAGCAGCCAAGAAAGGGCTGGGAAACTGTTTTTT.

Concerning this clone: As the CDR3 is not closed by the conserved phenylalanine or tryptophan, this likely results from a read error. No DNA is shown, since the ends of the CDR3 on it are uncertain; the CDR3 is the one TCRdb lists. Here the CDR3 reads CASSLRYRSPPL. The rearrangement uses TRBV7-9 and TRBJ1-2; the D segment call TRBD1 is taken from the table without a DNA check. From its first to its last residue, the CDR3 has 12 amino acids. The V gene's germline CDR1 is SEHNR and CDR2 FQNEAQ (reference sequence).

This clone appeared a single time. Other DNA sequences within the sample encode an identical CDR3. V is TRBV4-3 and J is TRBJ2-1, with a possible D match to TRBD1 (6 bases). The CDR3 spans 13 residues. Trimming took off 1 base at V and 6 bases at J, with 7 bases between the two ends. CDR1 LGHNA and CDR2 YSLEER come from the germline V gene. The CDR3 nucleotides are TGCGCCAGCAGCCAAGGACAGGTCAATGAGCAGTTCTTC. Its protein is CASSQGQVNEQFF.

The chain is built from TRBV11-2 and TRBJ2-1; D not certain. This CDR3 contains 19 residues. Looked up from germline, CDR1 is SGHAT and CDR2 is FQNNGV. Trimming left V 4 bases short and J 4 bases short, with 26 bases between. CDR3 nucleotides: TGTGCCAGCAGCTCGAGAATGAGTAGCACGAACCCGAGGTACAATGAGCAGTTCTTC. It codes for CASSSRMSSTNPRYNEQFF.

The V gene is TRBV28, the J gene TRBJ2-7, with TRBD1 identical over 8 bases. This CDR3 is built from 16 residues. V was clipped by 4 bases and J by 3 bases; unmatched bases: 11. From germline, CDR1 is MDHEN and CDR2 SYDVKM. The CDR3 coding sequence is TGTGCCAGCAGTTCACGACAGGGGAAAGGAATCTACGAGCAGTACTTC. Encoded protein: CASSSRQGKGIYEQYF.

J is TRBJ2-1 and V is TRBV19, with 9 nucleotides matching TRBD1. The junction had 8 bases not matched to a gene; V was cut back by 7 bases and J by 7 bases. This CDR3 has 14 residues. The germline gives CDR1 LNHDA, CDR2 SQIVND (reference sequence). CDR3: CASKDRGPTNEQFF. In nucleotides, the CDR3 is TGTGCCAGTAAGGACAGGGGTCCCACTAATGAGCAGTTCTTC.

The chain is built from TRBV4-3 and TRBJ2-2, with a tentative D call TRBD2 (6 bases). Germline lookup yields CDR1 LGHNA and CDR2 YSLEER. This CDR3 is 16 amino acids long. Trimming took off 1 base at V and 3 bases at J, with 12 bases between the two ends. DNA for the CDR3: TGCGCCAGCAGCCAAGTGGCCGGGAGTGACACCGGGGAGCTGTTTTTT. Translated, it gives CASSQVAGSDTGELFF.